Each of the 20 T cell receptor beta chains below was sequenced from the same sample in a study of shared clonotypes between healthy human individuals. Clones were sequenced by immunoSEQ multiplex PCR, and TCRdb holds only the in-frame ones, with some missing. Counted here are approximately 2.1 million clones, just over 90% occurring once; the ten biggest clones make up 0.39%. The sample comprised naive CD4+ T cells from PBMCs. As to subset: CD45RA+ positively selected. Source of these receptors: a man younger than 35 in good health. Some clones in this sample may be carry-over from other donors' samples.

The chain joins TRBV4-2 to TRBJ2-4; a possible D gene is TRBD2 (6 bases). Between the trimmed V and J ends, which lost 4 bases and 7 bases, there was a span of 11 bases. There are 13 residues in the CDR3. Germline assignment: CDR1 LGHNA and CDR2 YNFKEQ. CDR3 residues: CASSPGTLNIQYF. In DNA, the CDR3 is TGTGCCAGCAGCCCCGGGACTCTGAACATTCAGTACTTC.

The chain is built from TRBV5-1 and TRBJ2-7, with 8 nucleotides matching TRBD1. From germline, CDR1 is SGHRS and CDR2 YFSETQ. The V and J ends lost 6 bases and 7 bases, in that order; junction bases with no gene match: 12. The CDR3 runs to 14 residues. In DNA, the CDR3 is TGCGCCAGCACCCCTGGACAGGGCAGTAGGGAGCAGTACTTC. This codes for CASTPGQGSREQYF.

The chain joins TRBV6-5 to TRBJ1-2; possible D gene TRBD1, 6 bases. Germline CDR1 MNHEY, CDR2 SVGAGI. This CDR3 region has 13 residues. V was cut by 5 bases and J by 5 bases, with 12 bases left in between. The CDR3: CASSRPRGYGYTF. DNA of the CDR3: TGTGCCAGCAGTCGACCCAGGGGTTATGGCTACACCTTC.

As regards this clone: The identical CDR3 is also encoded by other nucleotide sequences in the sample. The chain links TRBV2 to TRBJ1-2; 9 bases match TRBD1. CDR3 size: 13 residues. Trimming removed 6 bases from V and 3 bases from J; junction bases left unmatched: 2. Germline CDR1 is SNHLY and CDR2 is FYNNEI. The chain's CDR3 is CASRDRGDYGYTF. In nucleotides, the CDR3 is TGTGCCAGCAGGGACAGGGGAGACTATGGCTACACCTTC.

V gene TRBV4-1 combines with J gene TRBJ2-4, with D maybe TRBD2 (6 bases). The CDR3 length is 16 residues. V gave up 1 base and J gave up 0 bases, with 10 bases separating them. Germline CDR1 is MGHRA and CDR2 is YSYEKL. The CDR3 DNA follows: TGCGCCAGCAGCCAAGGGGGGGATCTAGCCAAAAACATTCAGTACTTC. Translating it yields CASSQGGDLAKNIQYF.

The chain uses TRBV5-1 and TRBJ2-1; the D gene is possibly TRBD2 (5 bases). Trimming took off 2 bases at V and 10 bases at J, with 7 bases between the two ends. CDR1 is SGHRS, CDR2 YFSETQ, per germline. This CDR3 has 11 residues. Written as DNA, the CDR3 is TGCGCCAGCAGCTTACCGGGAGAGCAGTTCTTC. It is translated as CASSLPGEQFF.

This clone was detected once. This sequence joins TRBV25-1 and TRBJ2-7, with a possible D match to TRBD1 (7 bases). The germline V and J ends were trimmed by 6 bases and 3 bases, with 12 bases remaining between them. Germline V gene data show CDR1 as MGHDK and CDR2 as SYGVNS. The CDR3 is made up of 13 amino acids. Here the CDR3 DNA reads TGTGCCAGCAGGGAGGGGGCGGTCTACGAGCAGTACTTC. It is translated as CASREGAVYEQYF.

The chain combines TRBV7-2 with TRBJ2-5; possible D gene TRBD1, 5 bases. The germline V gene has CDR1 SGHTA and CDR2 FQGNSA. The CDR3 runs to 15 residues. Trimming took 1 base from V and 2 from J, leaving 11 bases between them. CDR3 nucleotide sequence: TGTGCCAGCAGCTTAGGCTGGGGCGGACAAGAGACCCAGTACTTC. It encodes CASSLGWGGQETQYF.

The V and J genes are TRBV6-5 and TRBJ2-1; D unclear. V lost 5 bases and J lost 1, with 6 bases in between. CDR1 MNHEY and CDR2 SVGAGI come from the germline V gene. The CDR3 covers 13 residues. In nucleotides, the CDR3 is TGTGCCAGCAGTCCGATATCCTACAATGAGCAGTTCTTC. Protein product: CASSPISYNEQFF.

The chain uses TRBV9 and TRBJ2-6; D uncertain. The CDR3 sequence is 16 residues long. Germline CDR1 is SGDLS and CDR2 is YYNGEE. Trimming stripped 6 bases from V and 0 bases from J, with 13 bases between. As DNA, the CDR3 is TGTGCCAGCAAAGGTGGGGTAAGCTCTGGGGCCAACGTCCTGACTTTC. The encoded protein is CASKGGVSSGANVLTF. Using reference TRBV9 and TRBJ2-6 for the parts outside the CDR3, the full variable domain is DSGVTQTPKHLITATGQRVTLRCSPRSGDLSVYWYQQSLDQGLQFLIQYYNGEERAKGNILERFSAQQFPDLHSELNLSSLELGDSALYFCASKGGVSSGANVLTFGAGSRLTVL.

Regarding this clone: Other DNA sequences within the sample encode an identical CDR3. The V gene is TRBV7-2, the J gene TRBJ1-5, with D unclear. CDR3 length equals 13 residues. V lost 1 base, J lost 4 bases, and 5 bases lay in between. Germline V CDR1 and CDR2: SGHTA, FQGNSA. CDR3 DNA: TGTGCCAGCAGCTTAGGGAGAAATCAGCCCCAGCATTTT. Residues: CASSLGRNQPQHF.

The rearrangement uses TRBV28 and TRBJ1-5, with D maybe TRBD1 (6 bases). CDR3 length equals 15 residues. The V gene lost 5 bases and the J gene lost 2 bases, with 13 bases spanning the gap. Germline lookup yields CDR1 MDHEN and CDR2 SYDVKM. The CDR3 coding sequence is TGTGCCAGCAGTAGGGGGAGTGCTGGCAATCAGCCCCAGCATTTT. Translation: CASSRGSAGNQPQHF.

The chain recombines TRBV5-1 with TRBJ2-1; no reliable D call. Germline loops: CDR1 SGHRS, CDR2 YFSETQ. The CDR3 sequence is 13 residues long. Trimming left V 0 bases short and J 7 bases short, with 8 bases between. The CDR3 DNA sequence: TGCGCCAGCAGCTTGGTTCCGGAGAATGAGCAGTTCTTC. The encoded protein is CASSLVPENEQFF.

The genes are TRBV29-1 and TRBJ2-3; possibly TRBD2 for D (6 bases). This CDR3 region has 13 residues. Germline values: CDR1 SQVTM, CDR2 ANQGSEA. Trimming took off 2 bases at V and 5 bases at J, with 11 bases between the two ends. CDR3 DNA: TGCAGCGTTGAATCCGGGAGCGAAGATACGCAGTATTTT. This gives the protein CSVESGSEDTQYF.

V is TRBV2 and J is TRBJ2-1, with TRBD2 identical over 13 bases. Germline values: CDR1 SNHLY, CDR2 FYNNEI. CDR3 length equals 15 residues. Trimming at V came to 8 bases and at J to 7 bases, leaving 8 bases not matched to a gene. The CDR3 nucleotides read TGTGCCAGCTTAGACGGACTAGCGGGAGTAAATGAGCAGTTCTTC. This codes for CASLDGLAGVNEQFF.

The CDR3 sequence is CASSLEGADGYTF. As DNA, the CDR3 is TGTGCCAGCAGCTTAGAAGGGGCGGACGGCTACACCTTC. The chain is built from TRBV7-9 and TRBJ1-2, with a possible D match to TRBD1 (5 bases). Germline CDR1 and CDR2: SEHNR and FQNEAQ (reference sequence). The CDR3 sequence is 13 residues long. Trimming removed 1 base from V and 8 bases from J, with 11 bases in between.

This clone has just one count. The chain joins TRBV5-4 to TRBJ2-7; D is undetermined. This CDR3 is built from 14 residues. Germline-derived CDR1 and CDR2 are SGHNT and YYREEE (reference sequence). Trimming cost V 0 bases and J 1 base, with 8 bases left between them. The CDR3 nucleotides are TGTGCCAGCAGCTTGGATGGGCGGTCCTACGAGCAGTACTTC. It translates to CASSLDGRSYEQYF.

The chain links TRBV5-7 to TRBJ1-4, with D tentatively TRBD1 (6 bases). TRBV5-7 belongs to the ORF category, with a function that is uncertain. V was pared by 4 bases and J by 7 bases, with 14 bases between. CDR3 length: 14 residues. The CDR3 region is CASSRGGLLEKLFF. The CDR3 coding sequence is TGTGCCAGCAGCCGAGGGGGTCTCCTTGAAAAACTGTTTTTT.

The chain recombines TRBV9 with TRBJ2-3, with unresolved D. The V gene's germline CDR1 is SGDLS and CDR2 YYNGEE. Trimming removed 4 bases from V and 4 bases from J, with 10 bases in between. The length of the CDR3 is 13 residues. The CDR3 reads CASSSSSADTQYF. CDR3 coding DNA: TGTGCCAGCAGCTCTTCCAGCGCAGATACGCAGTATTTT. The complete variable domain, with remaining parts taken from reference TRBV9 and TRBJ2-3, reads DSGVTQTPKHLITATGQRVTLRCSPRSGDLSVYWYQQSLDQGLQFLIQYYNGEERAKGNILERFSAQQFPDLHSELNLSSLELGDSALYFCASSSSSADTQYFGPGTRLTVL.

In nucleotides, the CDR3 is TGCGCCAGCAGCTCGGTAGGGACGAGGGAGACCCAGTACTTC. Translating gives CASSSVGTRETQYF. The chain joins TRBV5-1 to TRBJ2-5; D may be TRBD1 or TRBD2 (5 bases each). The V gene lost 3 bases and the J gene lost 5 bases, with 14 bases spanning the gap. The CDR3 covers 14 residues. Germline V gives CDR1 SGHRS, CDR2 YFSETQ. Filled out from reference TRBV5-1 and TRBJ2-5, the complete variable domain reads KAGVTQTPRYLIKTRGQQVTLSCSPISGHRSVSWYQQTPGQGLQFLFEYFSETQRNKGNFPGRFSGRQFSNSRSEMNVSTLELGDSALYLCASSSVGTRETQYFGPGTRLLVL.